The rows below give T cell receptor beta chains drawn from one sample of a study of tumor-infiltrating lymphocytes in primary liver carcinoma. Each CDR3 protein gets one entry after TCRdb re-called the multiplex PCR reads with MiXCR. The top ten hold under 8.5% of the sample, which has 300,000 to 400,000 distinct CDR3 sequences, 65% seen once. Sequenced: peripheral blood. The receptors shown here come from a man aged 35 to 55 with primary liver carcinoma and hepatitis B virus infection. The CDR3 runs from the conserved cysteine through the conserved F or W. Fields, in order: D gene, J gene, clone size, V gene, CDR3 protein, CDR3 DNA. D genes are given only for firm matches. Not every row has a clone size; where given, it reads once, few, many or a size class.

D gene: NA
J gene: TRBJ2-3
clone size: once
V gene: TRBV11-1
CDR3 protein: CASSSRLTGVTDTQYF
CDR3 DNA: TGTGCCAGCAGCTCAAGACTAACGGGAGTTACAGATACACAGTATTTT

D gene: TRBD1
J gene: TRBJ2-7
clone size: many
V gene: TRBV11-2
CDR3 protein: CASSLGQGAAYEQYF
CDR3 DNA: TGTGCCAGCAGCCTCGGACAGGGGGCAGCCTACGAGCAGTACTTC

D gene: NA
J gene: TRBJ1-1
clone size: NA
V gene: TRBV5-1
CDR3 protein: CASSFKGQNTEAFF
CDR3 DNA: TGCGCCAGCAGCTTTAAGGGACAGAACACTGAAGCTTTCTTT

D gene: TRBD1
J gene: TRBJ2-7
clone size: NA
V gene: TRBV11-2
CDR3 protein: CASYRLGQLSEQYF
CDR3 DNA: TGTGCCAGCTATAGGCTGGGACAGCTGAGCGAGCAGTACTTC

D gene: NA
J gene: TRBJ2-5
clone size: NA
V gene: TRBV6-5
CDR3 protein: CASGYGWGREIQYF
CDR3 DNA: TGTGCCAGCGGTTACGGGTGGGGCCGAGAGATCCAGTACTTC

D gene: NA
J gene: TRBJ1-1
clone size: NA
V gene: TRBV11-2
CDR3 protein: CAGSLAQLVAEAFF
CDR3 DNA: TGTGCCGGCAGCTTAGCACAGCTAGTAGCTGAAGCTTTCTTT

D gene: TRBD1
J gene: TRBJ2-7
clone size: many
V gene: TRBV6-5
CDR3 protein: CASSRLSGQGIYEQYF
CDR3 DNA: TGTGCCAGCAGTCGACTGTCGGGACAGGGAATCTACGAGCAGTACTTC

D gene: TRBD2
J gene: TRBJ2-1
clone size: NA
V gene: TRBV11-2
CDR3 protein: CACSKGLAGAQFF
CDR3 DNA: TGTGCCTGCAGTAAGGGACTAGCGGGGGCGCAGTTCTTC

D gene: NA
J gene: TRBJ2-1
clone size: few
V gene: TRBV4-1
CDR3 protein: CASSQRDTYNEQFF
CDR3 DNA: TGCGCCAGCAGCCAAAGGGACACCTACAATGAGCAGTTCTTC

D gene: NA
J gene: TRBJ2-5
clone size: NA
V gene: TRBV28
CDR3 protein: CASSQTRQTQYF
CDR3 DNA: TGTGCCAGCAGCCAAACACGGCAGACCCAGTACTTC

D gene: TRBD2
J gene: TRBJ2-1
clone size: many
V gene: TRBV6-1
CDR3 protein: CASSELPAGGYEQFF
CDR3 DNA: TGTGCCAGCAGTGAATTACCAGCGGGAGGCTATGAGCAGTTCTTC

D gene: NA
J gene: TRBJ2-3
clone size: once
V gene: TRBV11-2
CDR3 protein: CVSNPRPTGTDTQYF
CDR3 DNA: TGTGTCAGCAACCCCCGCCCAACGGGAACAGATACGCAGTATTTT

D gene: NA
J gene: TRBJ2-7
clone size: NA
V gene: TRBV11-2
CDR3 protein: CASSLGANQYF
CDR3 DNA: TGTGCCAGCAGCTTAGGGGCTAACCAGTACTTC

D gene: NA
J gene: TRBJ2-1
clone size: NA
V gene: TRBV11-1
CDR3 protein: CVSSLAGYEQFF
CDR3 DNA: TGTGTCAGCAGCTTAGCCGGGTATGAGCAGTTCTTC

D gene: NA
J gene: TRBJ2-2
clone size: NA
V gene: TRBV11-2
CDR3 protein: CVSSLEPGSTGELFF
CDR3 DNA: TGTGTCAGCAGCTTAGAACCCGGGAGCACCGGGGAGCTGTTTTTT

D gene: NA
J gene: TRBJ2-3
clone size: NA
V gene: TRBV5-6
CDR3 protein: CASSSPGGGNTQYF
CDR3 DNA: TGCGCCAGTAGCTCCCCAGGCGGAGGAAATACGCAGTATTTT

D gene: NA
J gene: TRBJ2-6
clone size: NA
V gene: TRBV4-2
CDR3 protein: CAISQDWAHSGANVLTF
CDR3 DNA: TGTGCCATCAGCCAAGACTGGGCCCACTCTGGGGCCAACGTCCTGACTTTC

D gene: TRBD2
J gene: TRBJ2-7
clone size: NA
V gene: TRBV7-9
CDR3 protein: CASSLGGTSAQQYF
CDR3 DNA: TGTGCCAGCAGCTTAGGAGGGACTAGCGCACAGCAGTACTTC

D gene: NA
J gene: TRBJ1-4
clone size: NA
V gene: TRBV30
CDR3 protein: CAWSGTGNEKLFF
CDR3 DNA: TGTGCCTGGAGTGGGACCGGTAATGAAAAACTGTTTTTT

D gene: TRBD2
J gene: TRBJ2-7
clone size: NA
V gene: TRBV4-1
CDR3 protein: CASSRASGPGLAGTSYEQYF
CDR3 DNA: TGCGCCAGCAGCCGAGCCTCGGGGCCCGGTCTAGCGGGGACCTCCTACGAGCAGTACTTC

D gene: TRBD2
J gene: TRBJ2-2
clone size: NA
V gene: TRBV10-3
CDR3 protein: CAISHQGTSGPNTGKLFF
CDR3 DNA: TGTGCCATCAGCCATCAAGGGACTAGCGGGCCTAACACCGGGAAGCTGTTTTTT

D gene: NA
J gene: TRBJ2-2
clone size: NA
V gene: TRBV12-3/TRBV12-4
CDR3 protein: CAGRQTVNTGELFF
CDR3 DNA: TGTGCCGGCAGACAGACGGTGAACACCGGGGAGCTGTTTTTT

D gene: NA
J gene: TRBJ2-5
clone size: NA
V gene: TRBV6-6
CDR3 protein: CASSYLPPRPGGETRYF
CDR3 DNA: TGTGCCAGCAGTTACCTACCACCCAGACCCGGGGGAGAGACCCGGTACTTC

D gene: NA
J gene: TRBJ2-1
clone size: NA
V gene: TRBV11-1
CDR3 protein: CAGSSPQTVDAAPGHNEQFF
CDR3 DNA: TGTGCCGGCAGCTCCCCTCAGACAGTAGATGCAGCCCCGGGGCACAATGAACAGTTCTTC

D gene: TRBD2
J gene: TRBJ2-1
clone size: NA
V gene: TRBV6-5
CDR3 protein: CASNYASGLAGGSNEQFF
CDR3 DNA: TGTGCCAGCAATTACGCCTCGGGACTAGCGGGAGGGTCCAATGAGCAGTTCTTC

D gene: TRBD2
J gene: TRBJ2-1
clone size: once
V gene: TRBV11-2
CDR3 protein: CASSSVAGGDNEQFF
CDR3 DNA: TGTGCCAGCAGCTCCGTAGCGGGAGGGGACAATGAGCAGTTCTTC

D gene: NA
J gene: TRBJ1-2
clone size: NA
V gene: TRBV7-9
CDR3 protein: CASSLAAGCYGYTF
CDR3 DNA: TGTGCCAGCAGCCTAGCGGCAGGGTGCTATGGCTACACCTTC

D gene: NA
J gene: TRBJ2-3
clone size: NA
V gene: TRBV11-2
CDR3 protein: CASSHLTITDTQYF
CDR3 DNA: TGTGCCAGCAGCCACCTTACTATCACAGATACGCAGTATTTT

D gene: NA
J gene: TRBJ2-1
clone size: NA
V gene: TRBV20-1
CDR3 protein: CSARDLGRSSYNEQFF
CDR3 DNA: TGCAGTGCTAGAGATCTAGGCAGGAGCTCCTACAATGAGCAGTTCTTC

D gene: NA
J gene: TRBJ2-1
clone size: NA
V gene: TRBV6-2/TRBV6-3
CDR3 protein: CASSSTFNGQFF
CDR3 DNA: TGTGCCAGCAGTTCGACATTCAATGGGCAGTTCTTC

D gene: NA
J gene: TRBJ2-1
clone size: few
V gene: TRBV28
CDR3 protein: CASSLRGHRNNEQFF
CDR3 DNA: TGTGCCAGCAGCCTACGGGGACATAGGAACAATGAGCAGTTCTTC

D gene: NA
J gene: TRBJ2-5
clone size: few
V gene: TRBV5-4
CDR3 protein: CASSSQGRGAQETQYF
CDR3 DNA: TGTGCCAGCAGCTCCCAGGGTAGAGGGGCCCAAGAGACCCAGTACTTC

D gene: TRBD2
J gene: TRBJ2-7
clone size: NA
V gene: TRBV20-1
CDR3 protein: CSAMELARSYEQYF
CDR3 DNA: TGCAGTGCTATGGAACTAGCGCGCTCCTACGAGCAGTACTTC

D gene: NA
J gene: TRBJ2-7
clone size: NA
V gene: TRBV5-1
CDR3 protein: CASSLYGIGDYEQYF
CDR3 DNA: TGCGCCAGCAGCCTCTACGGGATAGGGGACTACGAGCAGTACTTC

D gene: NA
J gene: TRBJ2-1
clone size: NA
V gene: TRBV11-3
CDR3 protein: CASSPAGGAHNEQFF
CDR3 DNA: TGTGCCAGCAGCCCAGCTGGAGGGGCCCACAATGAGCAGTTCTTC

D gene: TRBD2
J gene: TRBJ2-4
clone size: NA
V gene: TRBV6-1
CDR3 protein: CASSVPNGRPLAKNIQYF
CDR3 DNA: TGTGCCAGCAGTGTACCTAACGGGAGGCCGCTAGCCAAAAACATTCAGTACTTC

D gene: NA
J gene: TRBJ2-7
clone size: NA
V gene: TRBV11-2
CDR3 protein: CSNSHKGGSEQYF
CDR3 DNA: TGTTCCAACAGCCACAAAGGGGGTTCCGAGCAGTACTTC

D gene: NA
J gene: TRBJ2-1
clone size: many
V gene: TRBV6-1
CDR3 protein: CASSDLGHSHEQFF
CDR3 DNA: TGTGCCAGCAGTGACCTTGGACATTCCCATGAGCAGTTCTTC

D gene: NA
J gene: TRBJ1-2
clone size: few
V gene: TRBV5-1
CDR3 protein: CASSLETANYGYTF
CDR3 DNA: TGCGCCAGTAGCTTGGAGACAGCTAACTATGGCTACACCTTC

D gene: NA
J gene: TRBJ1-2
clone size: NA
V gene: TRBV7-9
CDR3 protein: CASSSLGGAYGYTF
CDR3 DNA: TGTGCCAGCAGTTCCTTGGGAGGGGCTTATGGCTACACCTTC

D gene: NA
J gene: TRBJ1-1
clone size: many
V gene: TRBV11-2
CDR3 protein: CASSLAGVNTEAFF
CDR3 DNA: TGTGCCAGCAGCTTAGCGGGGGTCAACACTGAAGCTTTCTTT

D gene: TRBD2
J gene: TRBJ2-3
clone size: NA
V gene: TRBV11-1
CDR3 protein: CASSEGGGLTDTYF
CDR3 DNA: TGTGCCAGCAGCGAAGGCGGGGGTTTGACAGATACGTATTTT

D gene: NA
J gene: TRBJ2-3
clone size: NA
V gene: TRBV11-1
CDR3 protein: CASCLLITSTDTQYF
CDR3 DNA: TGTGCCAGCTGCTTACTGATCACTAGCACAGATACGCAGTATTTC

D gene: NA
J gene: TRBJ2-2
clone size: NA
V gene: TRBV6-6
CDR3 protein: CASSKRGMAGTGEPFF
CDR3 DNA: TGTGCCAGCAGTAAAAGGGGGATGGCCGGGACCGGGGAGCCGTTTTTT